Presented here are 5 T cell receptor beta chains from one specimen sequenced in a study of CD8+ T cells in alopecia areata. The sample's treatment: oral pan-JAK inhibitor, 5-10 mg twice daily. Reverse transcribed after extraction, RNA yielded cDNA as the sequencing template. Generated by immunoSEQ multiplex PCR, the TCRdb table keeps only in-frame clones and is missing some. The top ten clones hold around 0.46% of a sample with some 130,000 clones, 53% of them seen once. Sequencing used CD4+ T cells sorted from blood, obtained at week 4, from a patient treated with tofacitinib. The receptors were gathered from a human donor with alopecia areata.

The CDR3 DNA is TGTGCCTGGAGGATACCTGGGGGTCGACGAGAGACCCAGTACTTC. It translates to CAWRIPGGRRETQYF. The V gene is TRBV30, the J gene TRBJ2-5; D may correspond to TRBD1 or TRBD2 (5 bases each). CDR3 length: 15 amino acids. Looked up from germline, CDR1 is GTSNPN and CDR2 is SVGIG (reference sequence). The germline V and J ends were trimmed by 3 bases and 4 bases, with 18 bases remaining between them. Together with reference TRBV30 and TRBJ2-5, the CDR3 gives the full variable domain: SQTIHQWPATLVQPVGSPLSLECTVEGTSNPNLYWYRQAAGRGLQLLFYSVGIGQISSEVPQNLSASRPQDRQFILSSKKLLLSDSGFYLCAWRIPGGRRETQYFGPGTRLLVL.

The chain links TRBV28 to TRBJ1-1, with D perhaps matching TRBD1 (5 bases). CDR1 is MDHEN, CDR2 SYDVKM, per germline. This CDR3 has 15 residues. Between the trimmed V and J ends, which lost 6 bases and 1 base, there was a span of 15 bases. CDR3 sequence: CASSLRYRRNTEAFF. The CDR3 DNA reads as TGTGCCAGCAGCCTACGGTACAGGCGGAACACTGAAGCTTTCTTT.

The chain has TRBV10-3 and TRBJ1-5; D perhaps matches TRBD1 (5 bases). This CDR3 region has 16 residues. V was clipped by 3 bases and J by 4 bases, with 16 bases between them. Germline-derived CDR1 and CDR2 are ENHRY and SYGVKD. The CDR3 DNA is TGTGCCATCAGTGAAGTTCGAGGGGTGGTAAATCAGCCCCAGCATTTT. Its protein product is CAISEVRGVVNQPQHF.

The V call is TRBV4-1, the J call TRBJ1-4; no reliable D call. Trimming took off 0 bases at V and 6 bases at J, with 14 bases between the two ends. This CDR3 comprises 16 residues. Germline CDR1 MGHRA, CDR2 YSYEKL. In DNA form, the CDR3 reads TGCGCCAGCAGCCAAGATATTAGGGAGACGCATGAAAAACTGTTTTTT. It specifies CASSQDIRETHEKLFF.

This clone was seen only once. The chain uses TRBV7-9 and TRBJ1-2, with 7 bases fitting TRBD1. Trimming at V came to 5 bases and at J to 6 bases, leaving 12 bases not matched to a gene. The V gene's germline CDR1 is SEHNR and CDR2 FQNEAQ (reference sequence). The CDR3 extends over 15 amino acids. The CDR3 here is CASSTRQGEKDGYTF. In DNA, the CDR3 is TGTGCCAGCAGCACCCGACAGGGAGAGAAGGATGGCTACACCTTC.